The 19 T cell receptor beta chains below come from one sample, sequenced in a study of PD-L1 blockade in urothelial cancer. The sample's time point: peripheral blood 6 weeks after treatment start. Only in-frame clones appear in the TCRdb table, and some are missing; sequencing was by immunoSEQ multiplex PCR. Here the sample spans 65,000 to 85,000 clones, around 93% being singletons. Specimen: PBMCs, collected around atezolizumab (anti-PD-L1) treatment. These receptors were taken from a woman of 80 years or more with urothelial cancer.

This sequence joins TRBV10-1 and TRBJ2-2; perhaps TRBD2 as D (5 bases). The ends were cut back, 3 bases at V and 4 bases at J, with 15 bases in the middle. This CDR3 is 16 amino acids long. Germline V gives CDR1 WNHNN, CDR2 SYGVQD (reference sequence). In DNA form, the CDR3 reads TGCGCCAGCAGTGACCCCTCGGGGTTGGGCACCGGGGAGCTGTTTTTT. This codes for CASSDPSGLGTGELFF.

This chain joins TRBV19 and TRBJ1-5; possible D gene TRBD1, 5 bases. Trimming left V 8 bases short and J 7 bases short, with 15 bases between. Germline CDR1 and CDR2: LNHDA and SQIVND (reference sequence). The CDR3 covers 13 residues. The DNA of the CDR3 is TGTGCCAGTTCTGGGGCCATGAGGCAGCCCCAGCATTTT. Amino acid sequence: CASSGAMRQPQHF.

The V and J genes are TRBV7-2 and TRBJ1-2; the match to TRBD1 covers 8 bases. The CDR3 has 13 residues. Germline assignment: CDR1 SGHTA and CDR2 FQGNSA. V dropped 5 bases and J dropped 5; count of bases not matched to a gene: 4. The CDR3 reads CASSQTGGYGYTF. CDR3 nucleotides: TGTGCCAGCAGCCAAACAGGGGGGTATGGCTACACCTTC.

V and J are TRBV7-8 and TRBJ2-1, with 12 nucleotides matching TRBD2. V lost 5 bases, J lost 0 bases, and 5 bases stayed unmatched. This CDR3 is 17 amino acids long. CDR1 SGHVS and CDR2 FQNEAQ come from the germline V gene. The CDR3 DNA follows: TGTGCCAGCAGCCCCCGGACTAGCGGGATCTCCTACAATGAGCAGTTCTTC. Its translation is CASSPRTSGISYNEQFF.

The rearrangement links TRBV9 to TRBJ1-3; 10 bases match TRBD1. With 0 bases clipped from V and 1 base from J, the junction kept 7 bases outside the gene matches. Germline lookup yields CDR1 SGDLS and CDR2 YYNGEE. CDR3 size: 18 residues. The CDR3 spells CASSVEGQGFFSGNTIYF. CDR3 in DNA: TGTGCCAGCAGCGTAGAGGGACAGGGGTTCTTTTCTGGAAACACCATATATTTT.

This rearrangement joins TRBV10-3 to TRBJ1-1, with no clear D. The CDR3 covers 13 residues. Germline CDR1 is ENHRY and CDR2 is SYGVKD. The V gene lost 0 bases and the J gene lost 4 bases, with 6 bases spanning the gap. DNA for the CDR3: TGTGCCATCAGTGAGTCCTTTCGCACTGAAGCTTTCTTT. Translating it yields CAISESFRTEAFF.

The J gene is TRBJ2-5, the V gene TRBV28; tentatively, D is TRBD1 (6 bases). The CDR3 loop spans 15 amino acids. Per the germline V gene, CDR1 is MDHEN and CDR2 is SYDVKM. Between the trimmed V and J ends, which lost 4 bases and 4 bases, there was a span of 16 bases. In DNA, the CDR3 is TGTGCCAGCAGTTCGCTGGGGGCGCGGTTAGAGACCCAGTACTTC. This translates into CASSSLGARLETQYF.

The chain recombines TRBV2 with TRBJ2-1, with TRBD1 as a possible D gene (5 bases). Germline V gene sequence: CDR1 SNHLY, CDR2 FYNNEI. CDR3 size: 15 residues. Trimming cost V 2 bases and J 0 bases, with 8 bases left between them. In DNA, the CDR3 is TGTGCCAGCAGTGAACAGGGTCTCTCCTACAATGAGCAGTTCTTC. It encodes CASSEQGLSYNEQFF.

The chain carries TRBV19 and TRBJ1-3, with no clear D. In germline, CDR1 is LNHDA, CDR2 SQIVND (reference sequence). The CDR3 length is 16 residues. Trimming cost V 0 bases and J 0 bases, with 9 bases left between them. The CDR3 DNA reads TGTGCCAGTAGTATAGATTTGGGCTACTCTGGAAACACCATATATTTT. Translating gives CASSIDLGYSGNTIYF.

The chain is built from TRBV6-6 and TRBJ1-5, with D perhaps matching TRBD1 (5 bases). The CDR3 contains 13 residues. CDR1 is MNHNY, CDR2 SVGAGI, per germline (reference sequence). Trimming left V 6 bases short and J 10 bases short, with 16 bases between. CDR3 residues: CASSPQRGAPQHF. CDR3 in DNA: TGTGCCAGCAGCCCTCAAAGGGGCGCTCCCCAGCATTTT.

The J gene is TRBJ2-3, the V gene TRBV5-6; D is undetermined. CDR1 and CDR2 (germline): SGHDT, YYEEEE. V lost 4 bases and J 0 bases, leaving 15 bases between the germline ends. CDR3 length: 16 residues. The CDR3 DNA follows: TGTGCCAGCAGCCCCTTTGCGTCCACTAGCACAGATACGCAGTATTTT. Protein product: CASSPFASTSTDTQYF.

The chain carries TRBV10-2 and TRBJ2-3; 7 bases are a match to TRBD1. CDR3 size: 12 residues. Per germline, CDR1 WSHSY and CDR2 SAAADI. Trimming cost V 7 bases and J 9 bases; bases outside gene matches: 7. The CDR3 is CASTPGQRTQYF. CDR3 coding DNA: TGCGCCAGCACCCCGGGACAGAGGACGCAGTATTTT.

For the CDR3, the DNA is TGTGCCAGCAGTTCCCAGGGCGCAACTAATGAAAAACTGTTTTTT. Translating gives CASSSQGATNEKLFF. This chain joins TRBV28 and TRBJ1-4, with TRBD1 as a possible D gene (5 bases). CDR3 length equals 15 residues. Trimming took 4 bases from V and 0 from J, leaving 9 bases between them. Germline lookup yields CDR1 MDHEN and CDR2 SYDVKM.

Here the CDR3 reads CASSSQGRTEAFF. The CDR3 nucleotides are TGCGCCAGCTCGAGTCAGGGTCGCACTGAAGCTTTCTTT. This sequence joins TRBV5-1 and TRBJ1-1, with D perhaps matching TRBD1 (5 bases). The germline V gene encodes CDR1 SGHRS and CDR2 YFSETQ. The CDR3 covers 13 residues. Trimming removed 7 bases at V and 4 bases at J, with 14 bases between.

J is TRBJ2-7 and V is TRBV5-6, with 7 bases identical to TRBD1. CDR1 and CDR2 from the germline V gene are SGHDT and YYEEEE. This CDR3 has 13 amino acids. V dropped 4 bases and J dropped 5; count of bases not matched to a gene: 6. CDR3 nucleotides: TGTGCCAGCAGCACCGGGACAGAGGACGAGCAGTACTTC. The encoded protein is CASSTGTEDEQYF.

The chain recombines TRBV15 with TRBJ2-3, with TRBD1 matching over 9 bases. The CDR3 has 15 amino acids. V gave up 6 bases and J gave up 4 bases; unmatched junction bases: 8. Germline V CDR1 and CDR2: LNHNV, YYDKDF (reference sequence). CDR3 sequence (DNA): TGTGCCACCAGTCCGGGACAGGGATCGTCAGATACGCAGTATTTT. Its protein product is CATSPGQGSSDTQYF.

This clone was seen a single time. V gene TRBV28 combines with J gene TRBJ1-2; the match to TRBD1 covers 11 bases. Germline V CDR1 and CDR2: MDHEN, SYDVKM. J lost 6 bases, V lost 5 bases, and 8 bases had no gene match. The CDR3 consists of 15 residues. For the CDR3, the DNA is TGTGCCAGCAGTCTCACCGGGACAGGGGGAAATGGCTACACCTTC. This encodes CASSLTGTGGNGYTF.

The CDR3 nucleotides are TGTGCCAGCAATAAGCTAGATAACCGGGAGCAGTTCTTC. It encodes CASNKLDNREQFF. V usage is TRBV2 and J usage is TRBJ2-1; D is undetermined. Germline CDR1 reads SNHLY; CDR2 reads FYNNEI. The V end lost 7 bases, the J end lost 10 bases, and 17 bases lay between the germline ends. CDR3 length equals 13 residues.

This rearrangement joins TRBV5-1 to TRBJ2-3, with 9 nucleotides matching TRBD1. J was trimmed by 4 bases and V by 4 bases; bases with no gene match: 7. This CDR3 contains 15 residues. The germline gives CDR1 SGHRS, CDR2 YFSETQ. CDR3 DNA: TGCGCCAGCAGCGACAGGGGGATTAGATCAGATACGCAGTATTTT. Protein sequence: CASSDRGIRSDTQYF.